Listed below are T cell receptor beta chains from one sample, sequenced in a study of blood T cell repertoires in COVID-19. Produced via immunoSEQ multiplex PCR; TCRdb's table is partial and in-frame only. This table holds around 130,000 clones, around 83% found once. Specimen: PBMCs or T cells enriched from blood (not recorded which). These receptors originate from a woman between 25 and 40 years old who had recovered from COVID-19. Both conserved end residues are part of each CDR3. A D gene is named only where the DNA matches it firmly. Clone size, where shown, is once, few, many, or a class for clones that have expanded.

D gene: TRBD1; J gene: TRBJ1-2; clone size: .; V gene: TRBV14; CDR3 length: 18; CDR3 protein: CASSPGIAEGQPNYGYTF; CDR3 DNA: TGTGCCAGCAGCCCTGGCATCGCCGAGGGACAGCCGAACTATGGCTACACCTTC
D gene: TRBD2; J gene: TRBJ2-2; clone size: few; V gene: TRBV30; CDR3 length: 15; CDR3 protein: CAWSDLAGETGELFF; CDR3 DNA: TGTGCCTGGAGTGATCTAGCGGGAGAAACCGGGGAGCTGTTTTTT
D gene: TRBD1; J gene: TRBJ2-7; clone size: .; V gene: TRBV27; CDR3 length: 14; CDR3 protein: CASGKGQGGREQYF; CDR3 DNA: TGTGCCAGCGGAAAGGGACAGGGGGGGCGGGAGCAGTACTTC
D gene: TRBD1; J gene: TRBJ1-5; clone size: many; V gene: TRBV10-2; CDR3 length: 14; CDR3 protein: CASRRGQGKQPQHF; CDR3 DNA: TGCGCCAGCCGGCGAGGACAGGGTAAACAGCCCCAGCATTTT
D gene: .; J gene: TRBJ2-7; clone size: .; V gene: TRBV21-1; CDR3 length: 15; CDR3 protein: CASSKVPGSSYEQYF; CDR3 DNA: TGTGCCAGCAGCAAAGTTCCGGGGAGCTCCTACGAGCAGTACTTC
D gene: .; J gene: TRBJ1-3; clone size: .; V gene: TRBV28; CDR3 length: 15; CDR3 protein: CASTHQDRPGNTIYF; CDR3 DNA: TGTGCCAGTACACACCAGGATAGGCCTGGAAACACCATATATTTT
D gene: .; J gene: TRBJ2-7; clone size: few; V gene: TRBV15; CDR3 length: 14; CDR3 protein: CATSRDRAATSQDF; CDR3 DNA: TGTGCCACCAGCAGAGACCGAGCGGCAACCTCTCAGGACTTC
D gene: TRBD1; J gene: TRBJ2-7; clone size: .; V gene: TRBV19; CDR3 length: 14; CDR3 protein: CASSVDRESSEQYF; CDR3 DNA: TGTGCCAGTAGTGTTGACAGGGAATCGAGTGAGCAGTACTTC
D gene: .; J gene: TRBJ2-7; clone size: .; V gene: TRBV28; CDR3 length: 12; CDR3 protein: CASSLGGYEQYF; CDR3 DNA: TGTGCCAGCAGTTTAGGAGGGTACGAGCAGTACTTC
D gene: .; J gene: TRBJ2-3; clone size: .; V gene: TRBV2; CDR3 length: 15; CDR3 protein: CASSERELTRDTQYF; CDR3 DNA: TGTGCCAGCAGTGAACGGGAGTTGACAAGAGATACGCAGTATTTT
D gene: .; J gene: TRBJ2-2; clone size: .; V gene: TRBV6-5; CDR3 length: 13; CDR3 protein: CASRPRGTGELFF; CDR3 DNA: TGTGCCAGCAGACCAAGGGGGACCGGGGAGCTGTTTTTT
D gene: .; J gene: TRBJ2-7; clone size: .; V gene: TRBV5-1; CDR3 length: 15; CDR3 protein: CASSLVASSSYEQYF; CDR3 DNA: TGCGCCAGCAGCTTGGTAGCTAGCTCCTCCTACGAGCAGTACTTC
D gene: .; J gene: TRBJ1-4; clone size: once; V gene: TRBV18; CDR3 length: 14; CDR3 protein: CASSGGSVNEKLFF; CDR3 DNA: TGTGCCAGCTCCGGCGGGTCAGTAAATGAAAAACTGTTTTTT
D gene: .; J gene: TRBJ2-3; clone size: .; V gene: TRBV11-2; CDR3 length: 14; CDR3 protein: CASSLVAGTDTQYF; CDR3 DNA: TGTGCCAGCAGCTTAGTCGCGGGCACAGATACGCAGTATTTT
D gene: .; J gene: TRBJ1-6; clone size: few; V gene: TRBV30; CDR3 length: 18; CDR3 protein: CAWRSTDSWSSYNSPLHF; CDR3 DNA: TGTGCCTGGAGATCGACCGATTCATGGAGCTCCTATAATTCACCCCTCCACTTT
D gene: TRBD1; J gene: TRBJ1-1; clone size: .; V gene: TRBV6-1; CDR3 length: 15; CDR3 protein: CASSERRGDRGSPFF; CDR3 DNA: TGTGCCAGCAGTGAACGACGAGGGGACAGGGGAAGTCCTTTCTTT
D gene: TRBD2; J gene: TRBJ2-1; clone size: once; V gene: TRBV6-2/TRBV6-3; CDR3 length: 14; CDR3 protein: CASSYGGDPNEQFF; CDR3 DNA: TGTGCCAGCAGTTACGGGGGGGACCCGAATGAGCAGTTCTTC
D gene: TRBD1; J gene: TRBJ2-2; clone size: .; V gene: TRBV7-6; CDR3 length: 15; CDR3 protein: CASRTGTGSTGELFF; CDR3 DNA: TGTGCCAGCAGAACCGGGACAGGGAGCACCGGGGAGCTGTTTTTT
D gene: TRBD1; J gene: TRBJ1-5; clone size: .; V gene: TRBV3-1/TRBV3-2; CDR3 length: 17; CDR3 protein: CASSPGQGVVCNQPQHF; CDR3 DNA: TGTGCCAGCAGCCCTGGACAGGGGGTTGTGTGCAATCAGCCCCAGCATTTT
D gene: TRBD1; J gene: TRBJ2-5; clone size: .; V gene: TRBV5-5; CDR3 length: 15; CDR3 protein: CASSLGQGSEETQYF; CDR3 DNA: TGTGCCAGCAGCTTGGGACAGGGATCGGAAGAGACCCAGTACTTC
D gene: .; J gene: TRBJ1-1; clone size: .; V gene: TRBV9; CDR3 length: 14; CDR3 protein: CASSVRQTNTEAFF; CDR3 DNA: TGTGCCAGCAGCGTACGACAGACGAACACTGAAGCTTTCTTT
D gene: TRBD1; J gene: TRBJ1-3; clone size: .; V gene: TRBV28; CDR3 length: 15; CDR3 protein: CASSRNGQGGDSIYF; CDR3 DNA: TGTGCCAGCAGCCGTAACGGACAGGGCGGGGATTCCATATATTTT
D gene: TRBD2; J gene: TRBJ2-3; clone size: few; V gene: TRBV4-3; CDR3 length: 17; CDR3 protein: CASSQAQLASRTDTQYF; CDR3 DNA: TGCGCCAGCAGCCAAGCTCAACTAGCGTCCCGCACAGATACGCAGTATTTT